This T cell receptor beta chain was found in a study of shared clonotypes between healthy human individuals (dated by TCRdb to about 2020). As for the study more broadly: The cohort comprised a couple of women and a few men aged 18 to 49 years. For each donor, CD4 naive and CD4 memory were each given three plates, CD8 naive was given two plates, and CD8 memory was given one plate. To estimate repertoire size and how much clonotype sharing occurs between individuals, the study deeply sequenced the blood TCR repertoires of roughly 5 healthy adults. Libraries were prepared and TCR repertoires were sequenced by different laboratories using diverse techniques, in order to increase sequencing depth and limit assay-specific biases. Per donor, leukapheresis produced somewhere between about 0.8 and 9.5 billion PBMCs.

Healthy HIV-negative adults with no recently reported acute infections or vaccinations were included as donors. All donors were Caucasian adults living in Nashville, Tennessee, USA. Magnetic negative selection was used to enrich CD4+ T cells, after which naive cells were positively selected on CD45RA and the negative fraction became the memory subset. Blood was collected by leukapheresis, and PBMCs were isolated by Ficoll-Histopaque density gradient centrifugation and then cryopreserved in liquid nitrogen vapor phase. Analytical flow cytometry was used to check the purity and quantity of each magnetically sorted T cell population. From each sorted fraction, genomic DNA was isolated and quantified by UV absorbance on a Nanodrop 2000c. This clone was seen more than once but under ten times. Its cognate antigen has yet to be identified. Per-base quality was not reported, and no clone a single base away is much larger than it.

TCR CDR3 regions were amplified from genomic DNA by multiplex PCR using the deep immunoSEQ assay. For each cell subset, the extracted genomic DNA was distributed evenly across all wells of several immunoSEQ 96-well plates, and each plate served as one replicate. For sorted subsets, around 200 ng genomic DNA, equal to 30,000 to 35,000 T cell genomes, was loaded into each replicate PCR. The purified libraries were quantified using a Qubit 3.0 fluorometer, sized with a Bioanalyzer 2100, and then quantified again using the KAPA Library Quantification kit. Each immunoSEQ 96-well plate was sequenced on its own single-read 150-cycle Illumina NextSeq 550 flow cell. Under the source paper's analysis protocol: Because the immunoSEQ output held only junctional sequences and lacked quality scores, the filtering could not match the filtering applied to full-length reads. Sequences were annotated with PyIR, a Python wrapper for IgBLAST v1.9, and V/J genes and CDR3 were assigned using IMGT germline references. Reads were removed for weak V/J assignments (E-value above 1e-6), missing CDR3, stop codons, out-of-frame junctions, or ambiguous translated residues. V3J clonotypes were defined by identical inferred V gene, J gene, and CDR3 amino acid sequence. Percentage overlap between repertoires was computed as shared unique clonotypes divided by the size of the smaller repertoire. RTK rarefaction, the Chao1 estimator, and Recon v2.1 estimates of unobserved clonotypes were used to assess repertoire richness. Generation probabilities for all TCRbeta clonotypes obtained by the gDNA method from a handful of donors were computed using OLGA. As stored in TCRdb, this immuneACCESS dataset retains in-frame rearrangements with V and J assigned. A fraction of the clones does not appear; measured against another copy, unresolved V genes explain less than half of the discrepancy, and the remainder lacks a known reason. V and J calls and clone size are copied from that table; D and trimming were computed from the DNA. The table for this sample lists 850,000 to 1,100,000 clones; approximately 80% of them were counted only once. The ten largest clones represent roughly 0.9% of the sample.

The germline V gene specifies SNHLY as CDR1 and FYNNEI as CDR2. V is pared back by 5 bases and J by 3 bases, with 7 bases lying between the germline termini. From the cysteine up to the phenylalanine, the CDR3 has a length of 13 residues. The sequence is cut down to CDR3 DNA, 39 bases in frame from base 1. The investigation overall reported the following: Because the study included only a small number of donors, the genetic and exposure-history diversity represented was limited. Higher generation probabilities were observed for clonotypes shared by all four sorted-subset donors than for non-shared clonotypes. Even with the large sequencing depth, rarefaction of the sorted-subset datasets indicated that sequencing was incomplete. Sampling was restricted to blood, and TCR repertoires in tissues likely differ from the TCR repertoires found in blood. Naive subsets generally had larger estimated clonotype richness than memory subsets. Sharing across several donors was observed for about 5% of naive CD4, around 3.5% of naive CD8, roughly 2.3% of memory CD4, and about 0.38% of memory CD8 clonotypes. Based on pairwise subsampling, the degree of clonotype sharing among donors was expected to be affected by sequencing depth.

The sample comprised memory CD4+ T cells from PBMCs. Reading the label with the study, this specimen's cell subset or site is: CD45RA-negative fraction. The receptor was isolated from a man aged 18 to 30 in good health. Some clones in this sample may be carry-over from other donors' samples. In this chain, TRBV2 is recombined with TRBJ1-4; no D gene call is confident. At the DNA level, the sequence is TGTGCCAGCAGTCGGCAGGCTAATGAAAAACTGTTTTTT. This translates into CASSRQANEKLFF. The reference TRBV2 and TRBJ1-4 proteins fill in what lies around the CDR3, so the full variable domain reads EPEVTQTPSHQVTQMGQEVILRCVPISNHLYFYWYRQILGQKVEFLVSFYNNEISEKSEIFDDQFSVERPDGSNFTLKIRSTKLEDSAMYFCASSRQANEKLFFGSGTQLSVL.